These 14 T cell receptor beta chains were all obtained from the same sample, sequenced in a study of T cells in Graves' hyperthyroidism and ophthalmopathy. The investigators amplified TCR beta CDR3 regions from RNA transcripts. The TCR CDR3 first-round RT-PCR relied on the HTBI primer set. TCRdb processed the multiplex PCR reads anew with MiXCR; each CDR3 protein has one entry. The sample lists around 350,000 distinct CDR3 sequences; around 14% were seen once. What was sequenced was blood. These receptors were taken from a woman aged 18-35 years with Graves' hyperthyroidism.

This clonotype was recorded at least ten times. V is TRBV2 and J is TRBJ2-2; 7 nucleotides match TRBD2. The ends lost 3 bases at V and 2 bases at J; junction bases unmatched: 3. The CDR3 is 15 amino acids. Germline V gene sequence: CDR1 SNHLY, CDR2 FYNNEI. CDR3 in amino acids: CASSESGVNTGELFF. The DNA of the CDR3 is TGTGCCAGCAGTGAGAGCGGGGTAAACACCGGGGAGCTGTTTTTT. Full variable domain (outside the CDR3, taken from reference TRBV2 and TRBJ2-2): EPEVTQTPSHQVTQMGQEVILRCVPISNHLYFYWYRQILGQKVEFLVSFYNNEISEKSEIFDDQFSVERPDGSNFTLKIRSTKLEDSAMYFCASSESGVNTGELFFGEGSRLTVL.

This clonotype was found many times. This chain joins TRBV28 and TRBJ1-5, with D possibly being TRBD1 (6 bases). Looked up from germline, CDR1 is MDHEN and CDR2 is SYDVKM. This CDR3 contains 15 residues. Trimming shortened V by 6 bases and J by 6 bases, and 18 bases separated the two germline ends. The CDR3 DNA is TGTGCCAGCAGCATCGGGGGGGCCCCGGGTCAGCCCCAGCATTTT. Translating it yields CASSIGGAPGQPQHF.

The J gene is TRBJ2-4, the V gene TRBV7-2, with a tentative D call TRBD2 (6 bases). Per germline, CDR1 SGHTA and CDR2 FQGNSA. The CDR3 is 16 residues long. Deletions cut 5 bases from V and 0 bases from J, with 14 bases between. In DNA form, the CDR3 reads TGTGCCAGCAGCCCTCCGGGACTTAAAGCCAAAAACATTCAGTACTTC. Its translation is CASSPPGLKAKNIQYF.

This clonotype was counted at least ten times. The genes are TRBV4-1 and TRBJ2-7; D may be TRBD2 (6 bases). CDR1 and CDR2 from the germline V gene are MGHRA and YSYEKL. The length of the CDR3 is 15 residues. Trimming took off 1 base at V and 1 base at J, with 11 bases between the two ends. CDR3: CASSQGSGPSYEQYF. The CDR3 nucleotides are TGCGCCAGCAGCCAAGGTAGCGGACCTTCCTACGAGCAGTACTTC.

This clonotype was recorded at least ten times. The chain couples TRBV7-3 to TRBJ1-2; D is uncertain. The V end lost 5 bases, the J end lost 6 bases, and 13 bases lay between the germline ends. Germline V gene data show CDR1 as SGHTA and CDR2 as FQGTGA. The CDR3 is made up of 13 amino acids. CDR3 bases: TGTGCCAGCAGCCAGGAGCGCGGGAATGGCTACACCTTC. This translates into CASSQERGNGYTF.

This clonotype was counted only a few times. The rearrangement joins TRBV15 to TRBJ2-1; D ambiguous. The germline gives CDR1 LNHNV, CDR2 YYDKDF (reference sequence). The CDR3 is made up of 11 amino acids. Deletions cut 3 bases from V and 9 bases from J, with 6 bases between. CDR3 loop: CATSSSTEQFF. The CDR3 region has the DNA TGTGCCACCAGCAGCTCCACTGAGCAGTTCTTC.

This clonotype was counted between two and nine times. The chain links TRBV7-9 to TRBJ2-4, with TRBD1 identical over 8 bases. This CDR3 spans 19 amino acids. V shed 2 bases, J shed 1 base, and the junction held 13 bases outside the gene matches. CDR1 and CDR2 (germline): SEHNR, FQNEAQ (reference sequence). CDR3 in amino acids: CASSLYRGQVMSAKNIQYF. The CDR3 DNA sequence: TGTGCCAGCAGCTTATACCGGGGACAGGTCATGTCGGCCAAAAACATTCAGTACTTC.

This chain joins TRBV20-1 and TRBJ2-5, with 11 bases fitting TRBD1. The CDR3 is 14 amino acids. The germline CDR1 and CDR2 sequences are DFQATT and SNEGSKA (reference sequence). Germline trimming cut 3 bases from V and 5 bases from J; bases unmatched to any gene: 5. CDR3 sequence reads: CSARDRGRVETQYF. Written as DNA, the CDR3 is TGCAGTGCTAGGGACAGGGGGCGGGTTGAGACCCAGTACTTC.

This chain uses TRBV30 with TRBJ2-1; TRBD2 matches at 10 bases. Germline V lookup: CDR1 GTSNPN, CDR2 SVGIG (reference sequence). This CDR3 has 21 amino acids. With V trimmed by 1 base and J by 0 bases, 18 bases remained unmatched. The CDR3 here is CAWSGLYEAGLARSSYNEQFF. CDR3 in DNA: TGTGCCTGGAGTGGGTTGTACGAAGCGGGACTAGCGCGAAGCTCCTACAATGAGCAGTTCTTC.

This clonotype occurred many times. The genes are TRBV28 and TRBJ1-4; 8 nucleotides align to TRBD1. Trimming took 7 bases from V and 0 from J; bases not matched to a gene: 4. CDR3 size: 15 residues. Germline values: CDR1 MDHEN, CDR2 SYDVKM. In DNA, the CDR3 is TGTGCCAGCACGGGACAGGTGGCAACTAATGAAAAACTGTTTTTT. It is translated as CASTGQVATNEKLFF. The full variable domain, in which reference TRBV28 and TRBJ1-4 provide the parts outside the CDR3, is DVKVTQSSRYLVKRTGEKVFLECVQDMDHENMFWYRQDPGLGLRLIYFSYDVKMKEKGDIPEGYSVSREKKERFSLILESASTNQTSMYLCASTGQVATNEKLFFGSGTQLSVL.

Only a few counts were recorded for this clonotype. The V and J genes are TRBV6-1 and TRBJ2-4; D call uncertain. Per the germline V gene, CDR1 is MNHNS and CDR2 is SASEGT. The V end lost 5 bases, the J end lost 5 bases, and 13 bases lay between the germline ends. This CDR3 is 14 amino acids long. The CDR3 DNA reads TGTGCCAGCAGTTATGTACAAAGGGAAAACATTCAGTACTTC. It codes for CASSYVQRENIQYF.

This clonotype showed up just a few times. The V and J genes are TRBV4-2 and TRBJ2-1; D is possibly TRBD1 (5 bases). The V gene lost 0 bases and the J gene lost 0 bases, with 12 bases spanning the gap. The germline gives CDR1 LGHNA, CDR2 YNFKEQ. The CDR3 contains 17 residues. This CDR3 reads CASSQDPGLSSYNEQFF. In DNA, the CDR3 is TGTGCCAGCAGCCAAGATCCAGGGCTGAGCTCCTACAATGAGCAGTTCTTC.

This clonotype showed up many times. J is TRBJ2-1 and V is TRBV4-2, with D tentatively TRBD2 (5 bases). This CDR3 region has 18 residues. The germline gives CDR1 LGHNA, CDR2 YNFKEQ. Trimming pared 0 bases from V and 6 bases from J, leaving 21 bases between. CDR3 nucleotide sequence: TGTGCCAGCAGCCAAGATACCGTTTTAGCGTTTACGACCAATGAGCAGTTCTTC. This gives the protein CASSQDTVLAFTTNEQFF.

This clonotype came up many times. CDR3 region: CASSEGGFLYNEQFF. The CDR3 nucleotides read TGTGCCAGCAGTGAAGGGGGCTTCCTATACAATGAGCAGTTCTTC. The chain combines TRBV6-1 with TRBJ2-1; TRBD1 is a possible D gene (5 bases). The germline gives CDR1 MNHNS, CDR2 SASEGT. Trimming shortened V by 1 base and J by 4 bases, and 11 bases separated the two germline ends. The CDR3 runs to 15 residues.